This TCR beta chain was identified in a study of early T cells in non-severe SARS-CoV-2 infection. Study summary: Unpaired chains resulted from sequencing bulk RNA of unsorted whole blood.

Study results and limitations: Using VDJdb, the matching emphasized anti-spike CD8 responses while missing private and CD4 specificities.

Trimming stripped 5 bases from V and 6 bases from J, with 16 bases between. Germline lookup yields CDR1 MDHEN and CDR2 SYDVKM. This CDR3 comprises 14 residues. Individual cDNA molecules each received unique molecular identifiers attached to them. TCRdb processed the 5' RACE reads anew with MiXCR; each CDR3 protein has one entry. Counted here are 25,000 to 35,000 distinct CDR3 sequences, roughly 6.6% occurring once; the ten biggest clones make up approximately 2.7%. This clonotype was found many times. Its antigen is not known. V gene TRBV28 combines with J gene TRBJ1-1; D possibly corresponds to TRBD1 (6 bases). This clonotype was sampled from an adult who was a healthcare worker with PCR-confirmed SARS-CoV-2 infection or an uninfected control (not recorded which). Sample: whole blood. The CDR3 sequence is CASSPRTVISEAFF. In DNA form, the CDR3 reads TGTGCCAGCAGTCCCCGGACAGTAATCTCTGAAGCTTTCTTT.